This T cell receptor beta chain comes out of a study of blood T cell repertoires in COVID-19. Data came from immunoSEQ multiplex PCR; TCRdb stores just in-frame clones and leaves some out. This table has 250,000 to 300,000 clones, roughly 86% appearing once. The CDR3 contains 14 residues. Germline CDR1 is SGHNT and CDR2 is YYREEE (reference sequence). The V gene end was trimmed by 2 bases and the J gene end by 7 bases; junction bases not matched to a gene: 3. The TCR comes from a woman aged 45 to 65 who had been exposed to COVID-19. The sequenced sample was PBMCs or T cells enriched from blood (not recorded which). The chain carries TRBV5-4 and TRBJ1-6, with 7 bases fitting TRBD1. CDR3 residues: CASSFGQANSPLHF. In DNA form, the CDR3 reads TGTGCCAGCAGCTTCGGACAGGCGAATTCACCCCTCCACTTT.